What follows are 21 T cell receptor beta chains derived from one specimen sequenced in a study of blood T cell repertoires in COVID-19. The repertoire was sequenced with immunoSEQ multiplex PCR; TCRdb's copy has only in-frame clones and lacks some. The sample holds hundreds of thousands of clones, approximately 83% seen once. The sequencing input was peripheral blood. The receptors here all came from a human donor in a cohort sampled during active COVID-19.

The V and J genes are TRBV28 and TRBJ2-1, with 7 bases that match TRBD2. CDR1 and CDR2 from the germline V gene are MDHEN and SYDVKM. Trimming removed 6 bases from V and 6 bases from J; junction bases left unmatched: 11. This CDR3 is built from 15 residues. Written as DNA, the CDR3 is TGTGCCAGCAGCCCTCTAACGGGAGGTGGCAATGAGCAGTTCTTC. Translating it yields CASSPLTGGGNEQFF.

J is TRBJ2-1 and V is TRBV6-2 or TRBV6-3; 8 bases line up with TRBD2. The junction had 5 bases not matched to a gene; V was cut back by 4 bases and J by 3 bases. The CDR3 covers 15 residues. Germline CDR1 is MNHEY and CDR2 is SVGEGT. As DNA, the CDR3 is TGTGCCAGCAGTTCGGGACTAGGTGTCTACAATGAGCAGTTCTTC. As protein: CASSSGLGVYNEQFF.

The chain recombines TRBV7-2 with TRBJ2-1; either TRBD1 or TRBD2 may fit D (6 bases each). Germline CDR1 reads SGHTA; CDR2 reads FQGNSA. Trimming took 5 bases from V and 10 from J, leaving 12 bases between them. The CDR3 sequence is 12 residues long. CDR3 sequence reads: CASSLGGGEQFF. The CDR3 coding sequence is TGTGCCAGCAGCCTAGGAGGGGGAGAGCAGTTCTTC.

The CDR3 DNA sequence: TGTGCCAGCAGCTTACAGGGTATGGAGACCCAGTACTTC. Protein: CASSLQGMETQYF. The chain carries TRBV11-2 and TRBJ2-5; TRBD1 is a possible D gene (5 bases). The V gene's germline CDR1 is SGHAT and CDR2 FQNNGV. This CDR3 comprises 13 residues. The V end was cut by 2 bases, the J end by 5 bases, with 9 bases between.

CDR3 sequence: CASSIPGRKQFF. The DNA of the CDR3 is TGTGCCAGCAGTATTCCAGGTCGTAAGCAGTTCTTC. The V gene is TRBV28, the J gene TRBJ2-1; D call uncertain. The CDR3 runs to 12 residues. V was pared by 5 bases and J by 11 bases, with 13 bases between. Germline CDR1 reads MDHEN; CDR2 reads SYDVKM. The complete variable domain, with remaining parts taken from reference TRBV28 and TRBJ2-1, reads DVKVTQSSRYLVKRTGEKVFLECVQDMDHENMFWYRQDPGLGLRLIYFSYDVKMKEKGDIPEGYSVSREKKERFSLILESASTNQTSMYLCASSIPGRKQFFGPGTRLTVL.

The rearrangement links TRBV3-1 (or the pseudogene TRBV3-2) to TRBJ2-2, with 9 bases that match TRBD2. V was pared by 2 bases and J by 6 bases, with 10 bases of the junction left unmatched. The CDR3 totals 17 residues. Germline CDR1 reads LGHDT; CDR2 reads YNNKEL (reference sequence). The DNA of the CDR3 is TGTGCCAGCAGCCAACATGGTAGCGGGAGTTACCCCGGGGAGCTGTTTTTT. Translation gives CASSQHGSGSYPGELFF.

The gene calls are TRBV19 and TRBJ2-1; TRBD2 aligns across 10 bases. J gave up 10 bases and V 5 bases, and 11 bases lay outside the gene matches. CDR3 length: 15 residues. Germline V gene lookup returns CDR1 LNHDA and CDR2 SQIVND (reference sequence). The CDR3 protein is CASSRQAISGREQFF. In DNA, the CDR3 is TGTGCCAGTAGTCGTCAGGCCATTAGCGGGAGGGAGCAGTTCTTC.

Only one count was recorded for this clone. In DNA, the CDR3 is TGTGCCAGCAGCCGTCCGGGACAGCGAGAAGCTTTCTTT. Translation gives CASSRPGQREAFF. The V gene is TRBV3-1 (or the pseudogene TRBV3-2), the J gene TRBJ1-1, with 7 positions matching TRBD1. The germline V gene has CDR1 LGHDT and CDR2 YNNKEL (reference sequence). This CDR3 spans 13 amino acids. Trimming cost V 4 bases and J 8 bases; bases outside gene matches: 7.

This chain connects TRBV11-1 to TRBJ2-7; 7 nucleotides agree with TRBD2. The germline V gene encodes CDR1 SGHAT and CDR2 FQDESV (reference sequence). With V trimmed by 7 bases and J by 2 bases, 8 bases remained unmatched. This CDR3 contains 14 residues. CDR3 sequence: CASTLGGSTYEQYF. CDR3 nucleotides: TGTGCCAGCACCCTAGGCGGGAGCACCTACGAGCAGTACTTC.

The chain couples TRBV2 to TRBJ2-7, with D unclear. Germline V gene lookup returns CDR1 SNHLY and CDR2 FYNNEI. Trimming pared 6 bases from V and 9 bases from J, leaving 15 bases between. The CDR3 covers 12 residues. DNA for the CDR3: TGTGCCAGCAGCCTATTATTGAGGTGGCAGTACTTC. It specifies CASSLLLRWQYF.

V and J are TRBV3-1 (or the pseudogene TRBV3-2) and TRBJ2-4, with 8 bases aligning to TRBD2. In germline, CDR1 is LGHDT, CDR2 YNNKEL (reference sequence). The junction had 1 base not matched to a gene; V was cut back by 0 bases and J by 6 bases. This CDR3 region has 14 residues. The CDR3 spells CASSQELAVNIQYF. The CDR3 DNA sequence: TGTGCCAGCAGCCAAGAACTAGCGGTAAACATTCAGTACTTC.

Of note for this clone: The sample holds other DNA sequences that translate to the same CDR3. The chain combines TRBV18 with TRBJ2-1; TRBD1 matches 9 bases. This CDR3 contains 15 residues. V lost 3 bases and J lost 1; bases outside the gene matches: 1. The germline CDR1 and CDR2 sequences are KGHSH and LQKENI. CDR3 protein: CASSPGQGSYNEQFF. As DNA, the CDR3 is TGTGCCAGCTCACCTGGACAGGGGTCCTACAATGAGCAGTTCTTC.

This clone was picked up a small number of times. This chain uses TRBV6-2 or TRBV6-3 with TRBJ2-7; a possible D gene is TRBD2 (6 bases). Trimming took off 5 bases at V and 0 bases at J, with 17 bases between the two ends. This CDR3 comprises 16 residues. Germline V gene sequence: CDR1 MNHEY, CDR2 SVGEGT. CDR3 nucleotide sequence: TGTGCCAGCAGTAAGAGAGGGGCTAGCGACTCCTACGAGCAGTACTTC. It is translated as CASSKRGASDSYEQYF.

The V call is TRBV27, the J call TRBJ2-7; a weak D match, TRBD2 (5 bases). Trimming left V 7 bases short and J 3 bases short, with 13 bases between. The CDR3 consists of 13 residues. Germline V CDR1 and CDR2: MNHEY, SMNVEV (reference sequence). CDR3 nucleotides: TGTGCCAGCAACCATCAAACTAGCTACGAGCAGTACTTC. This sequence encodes CASNHQTSYEQYF.

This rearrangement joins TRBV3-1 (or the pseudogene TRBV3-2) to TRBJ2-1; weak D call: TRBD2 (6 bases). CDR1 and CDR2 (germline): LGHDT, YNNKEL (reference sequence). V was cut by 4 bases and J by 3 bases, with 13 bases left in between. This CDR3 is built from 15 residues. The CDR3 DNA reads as TGTGCCAGCAGCCCTGCTAGGGGAGGCTACAATGAGCAGTTCTTC. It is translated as CASSPARGGYNEQFF.

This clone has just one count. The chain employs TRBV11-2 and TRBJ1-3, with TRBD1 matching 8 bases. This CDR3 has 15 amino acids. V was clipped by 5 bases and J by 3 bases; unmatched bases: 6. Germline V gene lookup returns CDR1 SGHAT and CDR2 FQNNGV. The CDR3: CASSATGGSGNTIYF. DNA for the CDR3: TGTGCCAGCAGCGCAACAGGGGGTAGTGGAAACACCATATATTTT.

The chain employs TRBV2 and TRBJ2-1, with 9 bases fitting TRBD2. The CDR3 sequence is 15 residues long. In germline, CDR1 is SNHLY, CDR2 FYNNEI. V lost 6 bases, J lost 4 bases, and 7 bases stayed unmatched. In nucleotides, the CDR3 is TGTGCCAGCAGAGAACTAGCGGGTGTATACAATGAGCAGTTCTTC. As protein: CASRELAGVYNEQFF.

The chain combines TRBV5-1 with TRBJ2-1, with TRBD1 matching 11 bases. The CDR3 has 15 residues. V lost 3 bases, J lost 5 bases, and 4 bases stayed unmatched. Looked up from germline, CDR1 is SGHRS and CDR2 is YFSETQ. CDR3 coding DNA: TGCGCCAGCAGCTCGGACAGGGGGCTCAACAATGAGCAGTTCTTC. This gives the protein CASSSDRGLNNEQFF. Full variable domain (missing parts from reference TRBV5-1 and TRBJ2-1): KAGVTQTPRYLIKTRGQQVTLSCSPISGHRSVSWYQQTPGQGLQFLFEYFSETQRNKGNFPGRFSGRQFSNSRSEMNVSTLELGDSALYLCASSSDRGLNNEQFFGPGTRLTVL.

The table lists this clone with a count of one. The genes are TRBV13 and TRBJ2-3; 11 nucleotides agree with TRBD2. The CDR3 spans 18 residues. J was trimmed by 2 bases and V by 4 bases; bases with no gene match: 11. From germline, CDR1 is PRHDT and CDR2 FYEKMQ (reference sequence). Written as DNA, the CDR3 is TGTGCCAGCAGCTCCTTACGTTTACTAGCGGGAGCCACAGATACGCAGTATTTT. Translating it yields CASSSLRLLAGATDTQYF.

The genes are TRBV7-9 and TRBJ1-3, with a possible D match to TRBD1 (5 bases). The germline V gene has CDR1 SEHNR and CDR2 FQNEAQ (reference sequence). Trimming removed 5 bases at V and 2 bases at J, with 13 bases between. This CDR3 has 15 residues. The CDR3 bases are TGTGCCAGCAGCAACCTACAGGTGGCTGGAAACACCATATATTTT. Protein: CASSNLQVAGNTIYF.

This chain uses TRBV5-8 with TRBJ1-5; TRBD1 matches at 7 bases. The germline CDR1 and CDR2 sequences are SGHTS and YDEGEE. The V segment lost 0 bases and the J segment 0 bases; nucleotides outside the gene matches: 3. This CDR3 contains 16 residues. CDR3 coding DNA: TGTGCCAGCAGCTTGGACCAGGGGGATAGCAATCAGCCCCAGCATTTT. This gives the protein CASSLDQGDSNQPQHF.